The 21 T cell receptor beta chains below were found in one sample sequenced in a study of circulating and synovial CD4+ cells in juvenile arthritis (dated by TCRdb to about 2014). Libraries came from the immunoSEQ multiplex PCR assay. Imported from immuneACCESS, the table was reduced by TCRdb to in-frame sequences with V and J called. These copies leave out some clones; in studies compared against another copy, an unresolved V gene accounts for under half, and the cause of the remainder is not known. Across this sample there are roughly 13,000 clones, with 80% to 85% seen only once. The ten top clones hold more than 3.5% of the sample. Sequenced: CD4+ T cells from synovial fluid. These TCRs come from a human patient with juvenile idiopathic arthritis. Some clones in this sample may be carry-over from other donors' samples.

The genes are TRBV9 and TRBJ2-3; 10 nucleotides align to TRBD2. This CDR3 comprises 16 residues. J was trimmed by 3 bases and V by 4 bases; bases with no gene match: 8. The germline gives CDR1 SGDLS, CDR2 YYNGEE. The CDR3 loop is CASSQGSGGVTDTQYF. CDR3 DNA sequence: TGTGCCAGCAGCCAAGGAAGCGGGGGGGTTACAGATACGCAGTATTTT.

V usage is TRBV5-6 and J usage is TRBJ1-2; 7 nucleotides line up with TRBD1. Germline assignment: CDR1 SGHDT and CDR2 YYEEEE. The CDR3 is made up of 19 amino acids. With 5 bases clipped from V and 10 bases from J, the junction kept 29 bases outside the gene matches. CDR3 residues: CASRFARGTVRLSVVDYTF. The CDR3, as DNA: TGTGCCAGCAGGTTTGCCCGAGGGACAGTTCGGCTCAGTGTGGTGGACTACACCTTC.

The V call is TRBV6-5, the J call TRBJ2-1; 9 positions match TRBD2. Germline V gene sequence: CDR1 MNHEY, CDR2 SVGAGI. The CDR3 has 16 amino acids. Trimming removed 0 bases from V and 9 bases from J; junction bases left unmatched: 9. CDR3 region: CASSYSRGGSVGEQFF. CDR3 bases: TGTGCCAGCAGTTACTCGCGGGGGGGCTCAGTGGGTGAGCAGTTCTTC.

The rearrangement links TRBV5-1 to TRBJ2-2; 11 bases are a match to TRBD2. Germline-derived CDR1 and CDR2 are SGHRS and YFSETQ. The CDR3 is 16 amino acids. V lost 5 bases and J lost 3; bases outside the gene matches: 6. The CDR3 DNA sequence: TGCGCCAGCAGGAAGACTAGCGGGGACTACACCGGGGAGCTGTTTTTT. Translating gives CASRKTSGDYTGELFF.

A few counts support this clone. The V and J genes are TRBV7-2 and TRBJ1-1, with no clear D. CDR3 length: 13 residues. Germline V gives CDR1 SGHTA, CDR2 FQGNSA. Trimming pared 3 bases from V and 7 bases from J, leaving 12 bases between. This chain's CDR3 is CASSFSFGSEAFF. Here the CDR3 DNA reads TGTGCCAGCAGCTTCTCTTTTGGCAGTGAAGCTTTCTTT.

CDR3 in DNA: TGTGCCAGCAGCACCTTCTCAGGCAGCCCTCCGGGAGGTGGCTACACCTTC. It specifies CASSTFSGSPPGGGYTF. J is TRBJ1-2 and V is TRBV9; D is undetermined. Deletions cut 4 bases from V and 7 bases from J, with 26 bases between. The CDR3 totals 17 residues. Germline V gene sequence: CDR1 SGDLS, CDR2 YYNGEE.

The chain couples TRBV6-5 to TRBJ1-2; 8 bases match TRBD1. The CDR3 contains 15 residues. Germline CDR1 is MNHEY and CDR2 is SVGAGI. Germline trimming cut 6 bases from V and 2 bases from J; bases unmatched to any gene: 8. This chain's CDR3 is CASRGQGELNYGYTF. Here the CDR3 DNA reads TGTGCCAGCAGAGGACAGGGCGAACTGAACTATGGCTACACCTTC.

This clone is medium-sized by share. The chain has TRBV7-3 and TRBJ2-1; the match to TRBD2 covers 9 bases. V lost 3 bases to trimming and J lost 9 bases; unmatched junction nucleotides: 9. The germline CDR1 and CDR2 sequences are SGHTA and FQGTGA. The CDR3 is 15 residues long. The CDR3 bases are TGTGCCAGCAGCTTCGGGGCTAGCGGGGCCCTTGAGCAGTTCTTC. Encoded protein: CASSFGASGALEQFF.

The chain is built from TRBV7-6 and TRBJ2-3; TRBD2 matches at 11 bases. This CDR3 contains 16 residues. The germline CDR1 and CDR2 sequences are SGHVS and FNYEAQ. V dropped 0 bases and J dropped 6; count of bases not matched to a gene: 5. CDR3 amino acids: CASSLALASGGDTQYF. The CDR3 nucleotides read TGTGCCAGCAGCTTAGCGTTGGCTAGCGGGGGGGATACGCAGTATTTT.

CDR3 sequence reads: CASSTTGDTQYF. In DNA form, the CDR3 reads TGTGCCAGCAGCACTACAGGGGATACGCAGTATTTT. This sequence joins TRBV2 and TRBJ2-3; a weak D match, TRBD1 (6 bases). The CDR3 sequence is 12 residues long. Germline CDR1 is SNHLY and CDR2 is FYNNEI. With 6 bases removed from V and 6 bases from J, the gap between germline ends came to 10 bases.

CDR3 region: CASSLVGGGTYNEQFF. The DNA for the CDR3 is TGTGCCAGCAGCTTAGTCGGGGGGGGCACCTACAATGAGCAGTTCTTC. The chain carries TRBV7-3 and TRBJ2-1; 8 bases align to TRBD2. The V segment lost 2 bases and the J segment 2 bases; nucleotides outside the gene matches: 5. The CDR3 covers 16 residues. The germline gives CDR1 SGHTA, CDR2 FQGTGA.

The rearrangement joins TRBV28 to TRBJ2-1, with a weak D call TRBD2 (6 bases). Germline V gene sequence: CDR1 MDHEN, CDR2 SYDVKM. Deletions cut 7 bases from V and 3 bases from J, with 19 bases between. The CDR3 is 16 amino acids. The CDR3 loop reads CASTTWRVTGYNEQFF. In DNA form, the CDR3 reads TGTGCCAGCACCACATGGAGGGTAACGGGCTACAATGAGCAGTTCTTC.

The chain combines TRBV18 with TRBJ1-6; no clear D gene. Per germline, CDR1 KGHSH and CDR2 LQKENI. V lost 6 bases to trimming and J lost 10 bases, with 16 bases between them. The length of the CDR3 is 14 residues. CDR3 nucleotides: TGTGCCAGCTCCCCGGACGGAGGAGTGTCACCCCTCCACTTT. Translation: CASSPDGGVSPLHF.

The chain uses TRBV5-1 and TRBJ1-4; TRBD1 aligns across 7 bases. The V gene end was trimmed by 1 base and the J gene end by 0 bases; junction bases not matched to a gene: 0. Germline CDR1 reads SGHRS; CDR2 reads YFSETQ. The CDR3 spans 15 residues. The CDR3 coding sequence is TGCGCCAGCAGCTTGCAGGGGGCAACTAATGAAAAACTGTTTTTT. This translates into CASSLQGATNEKLFF.

The rearrangement uses TRBV7-9 and TRBJ2-7; unclear D gene. The CDR3 totals 14 residues. Germline values: CDR1 SEHNR, CDR2 FQNEAQ (reference sequence). V lost 1 base and J 0 bases, leaving 7 bases between the germline ends. The CDR3 is CASSLGLSSYEQYF. The DNA of the CDR3 is TGTGCCAGCAGCTTAGGCCTAAGCTCCTACGAGCAGTACTTC.

The genes are TRBV5-6 and TRBJ1-1; maybe TRBD1 (6 bases). Germline V gene data show CDR1 as SGHDT and CDR2 as YYEEEE. The ends were cut back, 4 bases at V and 6 bases at J, with 13 bases in the middle. The CDR3 is 13 amino acids. In DNA form, the CDR3 reads TGTGCCAGCAGCCTCAGGGGTTATTCTGAAGCTTTCTTT. Encoded protein: CASSLRGYSEAFF.

The genes are TRBV29-1 and TRBJ2-3; 10 bases are a match to TRBD1. The CDR3 runs to 16 residues. Germline assignment: CDR1 SQVTM and CDR2 ANQGSEA. The V segment lost 6 bases and the J segment 5 bases; nucleotides outside the gene matches: 14. The DNA of the CDR3 is TGCAGCGTGGATTCCGGGACAGGGGTTCAAGAAGATACGCAGTATTTT. As protein: CSVDSGTGVQEDTQYF.

This clone was recorded once. V gene TRBV5-6 combines with J gene TRBJ1-2; TRBD1 matches 12 bases. Looked up from germline, CDR1 is SGHDT and CDR2 is YYEEEE. CDR3 size: 14 residues. Trimming cost V 5 bases and J 8 bases; bases outside gene matches: 7. CDR3 in amino acids: CASSGTGGFYGYTF. In DNA, the CDR3 is TGTGCCAGCAGTGGGACAGGGGGCTTCTACGGCTACACCTTC.

The chain recombines TRBV7-2 with TRBJ2-7; 8 bases map to TRBD2. Germline lookup yields CDR1 SGHTA and CDR2 FQGNSA. This CDR3 is built from 15 residues. V shed 3 bases and J 5 bases; nucleotides not matched to a gene: 9. CDR3 coding DNA: TGTGCCAGCAGCTTGAGTGTTGGACTAGCTGACGAGCAGTACTTC. Translated: CASSLSVGLADEQYF.

The chain uses TRBV28 and TRBJ1-4; D unclear. The V and J ends lost 4 bases and 10 bases respectively, with 7 bases between them. CDR1 and CDR2 (germline): MDHEN, SYDVKM. There are 11 residues in the CDR3. CDR3 sequence reads: CASSSGLKLFF. CDR3 sequence (DNA): TGTGCCAGCAGTTCGGGTCTAAAACTGTTTTTT.

The J gene is TRBJ1-2, the V gene TRBV30; tentatively, D is TRBD1 (6 bases). The V end lost 2 bases, the J end lost 0 bases, and 10 bases lay between the germline ends. Germline values: CDR1 GTSNPN, CDR2 SVGIG (reference sequence). This CDR3 region has 14 residues. As DNA, the CDR3 is TGTGCCTGGAGTACAAGGACAGCTAACTATGGCTACACCTTC. Its translation: CAWSTRTANYGYTF.